The 30 T cell receptor beta chains in this list originate from one sample, sequenced in a study of T cell clonality in common variable immunodeficiency. The assay was immunoSEQ multiplex PCR, and TCRdb's table has in-frame clones only and misses some. Observed in the sample are around 33,000 clones, none of them singletons. These TCRs are of unknown antigen specificity. Regarding the study as a whole: Common variable immunodeficiency TCR beta sequences reportedly had fewer deletions and N-nucleotide insertions.

Source material: peripheral blood mononuclear cells. These receptors came from a human donor with common variable immunodeficiency.

There are many counts of this clone. The CDR3 is cut off 3 residues early in the read; its end comes from the germline J gene. Other DNA variants within this sample encode the same CDR3. The genes are TRBV5-1 and TRBJ2-1; no reliable D call. The CDR3 length is 13 residues. Per the germline V gene, CDR1 is SGHRS and CDR2 is YFSETQ. Trimming shortened V by 1 base and J by 5 bases, and 7 bases separated the two germline ends. The CDR3 loop reads CASSLRVDNEQFF. CDR3 DNA (partial): TGCGCCAGCAGCTTGCGGGTGGACAATGAG.

Many counts were recorded for this clone. The read comes to an end 3 residues before the CDR3 does, leaving the germline J gene to fill in the end. This chain links TRBV18 with TRBJ1-1; no definite D call. The CDR3 loop spans 15 amino acids. The V gene's germline CDR1 is KGHSH and CDR2 LQKENI. Trimming took off 2 bases at V and 0 bases at J, with 10 bases between the two ends. The sequenced CDR3 bases are TGTGCCAGCTCACCAACAGCATCGATGAACACTGAA. Its translation is CASSPTASMNTE. The full CDR3 reads CASSPTASMNTEAFF. Using reference TRBV18 and TRBJ1-1 for the parts outside the CDR3, the full variable domain is NAGVMQNPRHLVRRRGQEARLRCSPMKGHSHVYWYRQLPEEGLKFMVYLQKENIIDESGMPKERFSAEFPKEGPSILRIQQVVRGDSAAYFCASSPTASMNTEAFFGQGTRLTVV.

This clone came up a few times. Sequencing ends 3 residues short of the CDR3 end; the germline J gene provides the rest. The chain recombines TRBV7-8 with TRBJ2-7, with TRBD2 identical over 8 bases. The CDR3 is made up of 14 amino acids. J lost 2 bases, V lost 5 bases, and 5 bases had no gene match. CDR1 and CDR2 (germline): SGHVS, FQNEAQ. The covered CDR3 bases are TGTGCCAGCAGCCGGCTAGCGGGTCCCTACGAG. Translating gives CASSRLAGPYE. The complete CDR3 protein is CASSRLAGPYEQYF. The full variable domain, its missing parts supplied by reference TRBV7-8 and TRBJ2-7, is GAGVSQSPRYKVAKRGQDVALRCDPISGHVSLFWYQQALGQGPEFLTYFQNEAQLDKSGLPSDRFFAERPEGSVSTLKIQRTQQEDSAVYLCASSRLAGPYEQYFGPGTRLTVT.

Notes on this clone: The missing CDR3 end, 3 residues past where the read stops, is filled in from the germline J gene. The V call is TRBV30, the J call TRBJ1-6; 7 bases fit TRBD1. Looked up from germline, CDR1 is GTSNPN and CDR2 is SVGIG (reference sequence). CDR3 size: 11 residues. The covered CDR3 bases are TGTGCCTGGAGTGAGGACAGGCCC. This gives the protein CAWSEDRP. The full CDR3 protein is CAWSEDRPLHF.

Many counts were recorded for this clone. The CDR3 is cut off 3 residues early in the read; its end comes from the germline J gene. The genes are TRBV7-9 and TRBJ2-5, with 10 bases lining up with TRBD2. Germline loops: CDR1 SEHNR, CDR2 FQNEAQ (reference sequence). V was clipped by 2 bases and J by 1 base; unmatched bases: 1. This CDR3 region has 15 residues. CDR3 sequence reads: CASSLSGGAQETQYF. The CDR3 bases that were read are TGTGCCAGCAGCTTAAGCGGGGGGGCCCAAGAGACC.

This clone was recorded a few times. The observed sequence ends 3 residues before the CDR3 terminus, with the missing tail filled in from the germline J gene. The chain joins TRBV7-9 to TRBJ2-1, with 9 bases aligning to TRBD2. Germline CDR1 and CDR2: SEHNR and FQNEAQ (reference sequence). This CDR3 is built from 15 residues. Trimming at V came to 5 bases and at J to 4 bases, leaving 6 bases not matched to a gene. The DNA read from the CDR3 is TGTGCCAGCAGCCCGCGGGAGGGCCGGTACAATGAG. Translation gives CASSPREGRYNE. The complete CDR3 sequence is CASSPREGRYNEQFF.

About this clone itself: The read halts 3 residues ahead of the CDR3 end, with the missing end drawn from the germline J gene. The chain has TRBV7-2 and TRBJ2-1, with a possible D match to TRBD2 (5 bases). CDR3 length: 12 residues. Germline V lookup: CDR1 SGHTA, CDR2 FQGNSA. The ends were cut back, 1 base at V and 8 bases at J, with 6 bases in the middle. This chain's CDR3 is CASSLDGDEQFF. The sequenced CDR3 bases are TGTGCCAGCAGCTTAGACGGGGATGAG.

Comments on this clone: The read finishes 3 residues shy of the CDR3 end, and the germline J gene is used to complete it. The J gene is TRBJ2-4, the V gene TRBV30; 10 bases line up with TRBD1. J gave up 7 bases and V 5 bases, and 5 bases lay outside the gene matches. Germline assignment: CDR1 GTSNPN and CDR2 SVGIG (reference sequence). The CDR3 has 13 residues. Here the CDR3 reads CAWGTGDGNIQYF. The DNA read from the CDR3 is TGTGCCTGGGGGACAGGGGACGGGAACATT.

The table lists this clone with many counts. The observed sequence ends 3 residues before the CDR3 terminus, with the missing tail filled in from the germline J gene. The chain carries TRBV19 and TRBJ1-5, with D tentatively TRBD1 (5 bases). Germline loops: CDR1 LNHDA, CDR2 SQIVND (reference sequence). CDR3 size: 18 residues. V lost 0 bases, J lost 0 bases, and 15 bases lay in between. CDR3: CASSIDLPRGTSNQPQHF. CDR3 DNA (partial): TGTGCCAGTAGTATAGATCTCCCCCGGGGGACTAGCAATCAGCCC.

This clone showed up many times. The read terminates 3 residues before the CDR3 end, so the remaining end is supplied by the germline J gene. This chain links TRBV20-1 with TRBJ2-1; TRBD2 aligns across 9 bases. V gave up 5 bases and J gave up 4 bases; unmatched junction bases: 12. CDR3 length: 16 residues. Germline V gene lookup returns CDR1 DFQATT and CDR2 SNEGSKA (reference sequence). CDR3 DNA, as far as it was read: TGCAGTGCTTCTTCTAATAGCGGGAGAGCTTACAATGAG. Amino acids: CSASSNSGRAYNE. The full CDR3 sequence reads CSASSNSGRAYNEQFF.

This clone was observed many times. The sequence runs out 3 residues before the end of the CDR3; the remainder is reconstructed from the germline J gene. The J gene is TRBJ1-1, the V gene TRBV5-1; TRBD1 matches 8 bases. V trimming: 6 bases; J trimming: 3 bases; junction bases outside the gene matches: 7. Per the germline V gene, CDR1 is SGHRS and CDR2 is YFSETQ. The CDR3 extends over 14 amino acids. CDR3 DNA (partial): TGCGCCAGCACCCCTGGACAGGGATACACTGAA. Protein: CASTPGQGYTE. Given in full, the CDR3 is CASTPGQGYTEAFF.

This clone appeared a few times. The read halts 3 residues ahead of the CDR3 end, with the missing end drawn from the germline J gene. The chain joins TRBV7-6 to TRBJ2-3; 8 bases align to TRBD2. This CDR3 has 15 amino acids. V lost 4 bases to trimming and J lost 2 bases; unmatched junction nucleotides: 5. Germline V CDR1 and CDR2: SGHVS, FNYEAQ. The DNA read from the CDR3 is TGTGCCAGCAGCTCACTAGCGGTACTCACAGATACG. It translates to CASSSLAVLTDT. The entire CDR3 is CASSSLAVLTDTQYF.

This clone was observed a few times. The sequenced fragment ends 3 residues before the CDR3 boundary, so the rest is inferred from the germline J gene. This chain joins TRBV13 and TRBJ2-7, with D possibly being TRBD2 (5 bases). The CDR3 covers 15 residues. Germline V gene lookup returns CDR1 PRHDT and CDR2 FYEKMQ (reference sequence). Trimming removed 3 bases at V and 6 bases at J, with 18 bases between. This CDR3 is CASSFGGGALGEQYF. The CDR3 bases that were read are TGTGCCAGCAGCTTCGGAGGCGGCGCTCTGGGCGAG.

This clone appeared a few times. Sequencing ends 3 residues short of the CDR3 end; the germline J gene provides the rest. The chain couples TRBV7-8 to TRBJ2-1, with 8 bases identical to TRBD2. The CDR3 consists of 17 residues. The trim removed 0 bases at V and 2 bases at J, leaving 6 bases unmatched. Germline V lookup: CDR1 SGHVS, CDR2 FQNEAQ. CDR3 DNA, as far as it was read: TGTGCCAGCAGCTTAGCGATCGGACTAGCCCCCTACAATGAG. Translating it yields CASSLAIGLAPYNE. The CDR3 in its entirety is CASSLAIGLAPYNEQFF.

There are many counts of this clone. The junction departs from the called germline gene at one end, perhaps through a read error. The read finishes 3 residues shy of the CDR3 end, and the germline J gene is used to complete it. The rearrangement uses TRBV4-2 and TRBJ2-7; the D gene is possibly TRBD1 (5 bases). The germline CDR1 and CDR2 sequences are LGHNA and YNFKEQ. CDR3 length: 17 residues. CDR3 DNA, as far as it was read: TGCGCCAGCAGCCAGGGCCTGGGAAGGGGTTCCACCTACGAG. Protein product: CASSQGLGRGSTYE. The complete CDR3 sequence is CASSQGLGRGSTYEQYF.

About this clone itself: The read comes to an end 3 residues before the CDR3 does, leaving the germline J gene to fill in the end. The chain employs TRBV7-9 and TRBJ2-7; TRBD1 matches at 7 bases. Germline trimming cut 3 bases from V and 2 bases from J; bases unmatched to any gene: 4. The CDR3 is made up of 14 amino acids. Germline CDR1 SEHNR, CDR2 FQNEAQ (reference sequence). CDR3 sequence: CASSFKTGPYEQYF. The CDR3 bases that were read are TGTGCCAGCAGCTTTAAGACAGGGCCCTACGAG.

This clone appeared a few times. The read ends 3 residues shy of where the CDR3 ends; the end is completed using the germline J gene. The gene calls are TRBV19 and TRBJ1-1, with TRBD1 matching over 8 bases. The V gene end was trimmed by 4 bases and the J gene end by 6 bases; junction bases not matched to a gene: 13. This CDR3 comprises 16 residues. Germline CDR1 LNHDA, CDR2 SQIVND (reference sequence). CDR3 bases read: TGTGCCAGTAGTAGGGGACCGGGACAGGCGGTGTCTGAA. The encoded protein is CASSRGPGQAVSE. From start to end, the CDR3 is CASSRGPGQAVSEAFF.

Partial CDR3 DNA: TGTGCCATCAGTGAGTCGAATTCAGGGCCCTTGAGCTCCTACGAG. Its protein product is CAISESNSGPLSSYE. The whole CDR3 protein is CAISESNSGPLSSYEQYF. This chain joins TRBV10-3 and TRBJ2-7; possibly TRBD1 for D (5 bases). The sequence runs out 3 residues before the end of the CDR3; the remainder is reconstructed from the germline J gene. Germline CDR1 ENHRY, CDR2 SYGVKD. There are 18 residues in the CDR3. Trimming took 0 bases from V and 0 from J, leaving 18 bases between them.

In this sample, this clone turned up many times. Incomplete CDR3 DNA: TGCGCCAGCAGTGAAGGGTATACG. Translation: CASSEGYT. The CDR3 in its entirety is CASSEGYTQYF. V gene TRBV10-1 combines with J gene TRBJ2-3; D unclear. The read terminates 3 residues ahead of where the CDR3 ends, so the germline J gene completes it. With 3 bases removed from V and 7 bases from J, the gap between germline ends came to 5 bases. This CDR3 region has 11 residues. The germline V gene encodes CDR1 WNHNN and CDR2 SYGVQD (reference sequence).

Comment on this clone: The CDR3 goes on 3 residues after the read ends, and that part is filled in from the germline J gene. The J gene is TRBJ1-1, the V gene TRBV5-1; D call uncertain. Trimming cost V 2 bases and J 0 bases, with 14 bases left between them. Germline V gene sequence: CDR1 SGHRS, CDR2 YFSETQ. The CDR3 sequence is 16 residues long. The CDR3 sequence: CASSFAHGRLNTEAFF. The DNA read from the CDR3 is TGCGCCAGCAGCTTCGCGCACGGTCGTTTGAACACTGAA.

This clone was seen repeatedly, ten times or more. The read halts 3 residues ahead of the CDR3 end, with the missing end drawn from the germline J gene. The J gene is TRBJ2-2, the V gene TRBV24-1; possibly TRBD2 for D (5 bases). Trimming stripped 10 bases from V and 2 bases from J, with 13 bases between. CDR1 and CDR2 (germline): KGHDR, SFDVKD. The CDR3 totals 14 residues. CDR3 bases read: TGTGCCACGCTCGTGAGGGTTAACACCGGGGAG. Its translation is CATLVRVNTGE. In full, the CDR3 reads CATLVRVNTGELFF.

As regards this clone: The read halts 3 residues ahead of the CDR3 end, with the missing end drawn from the germline J gene. The rearrangement uses TRBV19 and TRBJ1-2; tentatively, D is TRBD1 (6 bases). Germline assignment: CDR1 LNHDA and CDR2 SQIVND (reference sequence). This CDR3 has 15 amino acids. V dropped 7 bases and J dropped 6 bases, with 21 bases sitting between them. CDR3 bases read: TGTGCCAGTAAAGTGGGGGCAGGGAGGGAGAATGGC. Protein product: CASKVGAGRENG. In full, the CDR3 is CASKVGAGRENGYTF.

Worth noting for this clone: The read halts 3 residues ahead of the CDR3 end, with the missing end drawn from the germline J gene. V and J are TRBV18 and TRBJ1-4, with a tentative D call TRBD1 (5 bases). Germline V gene sequence: CDR1 KGHSH, CDR2 LQKENI. The V end was cut by 5 bases, the J end by 0 bases, with 16 bases between. This CDR3 comprises 17 residues. The CDR3: CASSLTGYQATNEKLFF. The part of the CDR3 DNA that was read is TGTGCCAGCTCATTAACAGGTTACCAGGCAACTAATGAAAAA.

In this sample, this clone turned up many times. Read coverage stops 3 residues before the CDR3 terminus; the germline J gene supplies the remainder. The V gene is TRBV5-1, the J gene TRBJ2-1, with D perhaps TRBD2 (5 bases). The CDR3 is 16 amino acids. The germline V gene encodes CDR1 SGHRS and CDR2 YFSETQ. Trimming left V 4 bases short and J 6 bases short, with 20 bases between. CDR3 bases read: TGCGCCAGCAGCCACGGACTCCAAGTAATAACCAATGAG. This translates into CASSHGLQVITNE. The complete CDR3 protein is CASSHGLQVITNEQFF. Full variable domain (rest looked up from reference TRBV5-1 and TRBJ2-1): KAGVTQTPRYLIKTRGQQVTLSCSPISGHRSVSWYQQTPGQGLQFLFEYFSETQRNKGNFPGRFSGRQFSNSRSEMNVSTLELGDSALYLCASSHGLQVITNEQFFGPGTRLTVL.

This clone was seen ten or more times. Sequencing ends 3 residues short of the CDR3 end; the germline J gene provides the rest. The chain uses TRBV5-1 and TRBJ1-2, with 9 positions matching TRBD1. Germline CDR1 and CDR2: SGHRS and YFSETQ. This CDR3 has 14 amino acids. With 4 bases clipped from V and 7 bases from J, the junction kept 8 bases outside the gene matches. Partial CDR3 DNA: TGCGCCAGCAGCGATAAAACAGGGGGCTTTGGC. This sequence encodes CASSDKTGGFG. The whole CDR3 region reads CASSDKTGGFGYTF.

Note on this clone: The read falls 3 residues short of the CDR3 end, and the missing part is taken from the germline J gene. V is TRBV6-2 or TRBV6-3 and J is TRBJ2-7, with TRBD2 identical over 11 bases. CDR1 and CDR2 (germline): MNHEY, SVGEGT. The ends lost 6 bases at V and 4 bases at J; junction bases unmatched: 11. This CDR3 has 16 amino acids. The sequenced part of the CDR3 DNA is TGTGCCAGCAGACCGCTACTAGCGGGGGTGTGGTACGAG. Protein: CASRPLLAGVWYE. The full CDR3 is CASRPLLAGVWYEQYF.

This clone has only a few counts. The read terminates 3 residues before the CDR3 end, so the remaining end is supplied by the germline J gene. This chain uses TRBV7-9 with TRBJ2-7, with D possibly matching TRBD2 (6 bases). This CDR3 is 14 amino acids long. V lost 1 base and J 3 bases, leaving 10 bases between the germline ends. CDR1 is SEHNR, CDR2 FQNEAQ, per germline (reference sequence). CDR3 protein: CASSLVGGVYEQYF. Incomplete CDR3 DNA: TGTGCCAGCAGCTTAGTCGGGGGAGTCTACGAG.

The table lists this clone with a few counts. CDR3 DNA (partial): TGTGCCTGGACCGCGAGACAGGGTTGGGTCTACGAG. This gives the protein CAWTARQGWVYE. The entire CDR3 protein is CAWTARQGWVYEQYF. V is TRBV30 and J is TRBJ2-7, with 7 positions matching TRBD1. The CDR3 end lies 3 residues beyond the end of the read and is filled in from the germline J gene. Trimming cost V 4 bases and J 3 bases; bases outside gene matches: 12. This CDR3 has 15 residues. The germline V gene has CDR1 GTSNPN and CDR2 SVGIG (reference sequence).

This clone has a handful of counts. Read sequence stops 3 residues before the CDR3 end, and the germline J gene provides the missing end. The gene calls are TRBV5-1 and TRBJ1-4, with D possibly being TRBD1 (6 bases). This CDR3 is 15 amino acids long. The V and J ends lost 2 bases and 3 bases respectively, with 11 bases between them. Germline V gene lookup returns CDR1 SGHRS and CDR2 YFSETQ. The covered CDR3 bases are TGCGCCAGCAGCTTCGGGCGACAGGCTAATGAAAAA. Its protein product is CASSFGRQANEK. The entire CDR3 sequence reads CASSFGRQANEKLFF. The full variable domain, its missing parts supplied by reference TRBV5-1 and TRBJ1-4, is KAGVTQTPRYLIKTRGQQVTLSCSPISGHRSVSWYQQTPGQGLQFLFEYFSETQRNKGNFPGRFSGRQFSNSRSEMNVSTLELGDSALYLCASSFGRQANEKLFFGSGTQLSVL.

Worth noting for this clone: The read finishes 3 residues shy of the CDR3 end, and the germline J gene is used to complete it. The same CDR3 is also encoded by other DNA sequences in this sample. The J gene is TRBJ2-7, the V gene TRBV19, with D possibly being TRBD2 (6 bases). This CDR3 has 15 residues. The V end was cut by 1 base, the J end by 5 bases, with 15 bases between. Per germline, CDR1 LNHDA and CDR2 SQIVND (reference sequence). CDR3 DNA, as far as it was read: TGTGCCAGTAGTATAGCCCCCACAGGAGGGGACGAG. As protein: CASSIAPTGGDE. The whole CDR3 sequence is CASSIAPTGGDEQYF.